This TCR beta chain was documented in a study of OX40 agonist ivuxolimab in advanced cancers. Study as a whole: Antecedent anti-PD-1, anti-PD-L1 or anti-CTLA-4 therapy was permissible, with about 40% having received some. Broader study findings: Clonal expansion by week 6 occurred in CD4+ and CD8+ blood T cells (at 0.1 to 3.0 mg/kg).

With regard to this clone: What it binds is not known.

Clones were sequenced by immunoSEQ multiplex PCR, and TCRdb holds only the in-frame ones, with some missing. This table holds about 80,000 clones, 85% to 95% found once. There are 12 residues in the CDR3. Germline loops: CDR1 WNHNN, CDR2 SYGVQD (reference sequence). After removal of 10 bases from V and 12 bases from J, the junction contained 6 bases not matched to a gene. The sequence was obtained from an adult with an advanced solid tumor such as melanoma, head and neck, liver or kidney cancer. Specimen: CD4+ or CD8+ T cells sorted from blood, collected in a trial of the OX40 agonist ivuxolimab. The rearrangement uses TRBV10-1 and TRBJ2-5, with 15 bases aligning to TRBD2. CDR3 in DNA: TGCGCCACCTTAGGACTAGCGGGAGGGAAGTACTTC. Its protein is CATLGLAGGKYF.